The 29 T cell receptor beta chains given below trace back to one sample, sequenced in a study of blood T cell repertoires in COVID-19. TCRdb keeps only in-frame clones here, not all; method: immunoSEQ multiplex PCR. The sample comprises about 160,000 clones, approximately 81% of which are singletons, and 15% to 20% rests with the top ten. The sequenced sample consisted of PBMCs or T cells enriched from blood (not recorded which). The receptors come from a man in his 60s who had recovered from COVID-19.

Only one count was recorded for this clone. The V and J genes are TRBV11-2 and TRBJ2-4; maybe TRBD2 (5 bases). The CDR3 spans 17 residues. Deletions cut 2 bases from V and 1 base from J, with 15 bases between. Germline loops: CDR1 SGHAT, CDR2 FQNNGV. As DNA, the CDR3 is TGTGCCAGCAGCTTACCAAGCGGACCCGTGGCCAAAAACATTCAGTACTTC. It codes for CASSLPSGPVAKNIQYF.

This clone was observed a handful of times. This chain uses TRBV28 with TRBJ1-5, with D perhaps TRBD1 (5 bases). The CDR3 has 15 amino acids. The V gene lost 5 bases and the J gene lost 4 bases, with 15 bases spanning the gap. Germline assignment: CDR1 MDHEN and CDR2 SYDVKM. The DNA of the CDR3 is TGTGCCAGCAGTATACCCCAGGGTGGGAATCAGCCCCAGCATTTT. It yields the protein CASSIPQGGNQPQHF.

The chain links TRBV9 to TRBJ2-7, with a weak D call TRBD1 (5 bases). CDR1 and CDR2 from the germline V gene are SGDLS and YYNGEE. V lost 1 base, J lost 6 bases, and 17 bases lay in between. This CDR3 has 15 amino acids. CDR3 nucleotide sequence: TGTGCCAGCAGCGTACAGACAGACCCGATGGGCGAGCAGTACTTC. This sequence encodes CASSVQTDPMGEQYF.

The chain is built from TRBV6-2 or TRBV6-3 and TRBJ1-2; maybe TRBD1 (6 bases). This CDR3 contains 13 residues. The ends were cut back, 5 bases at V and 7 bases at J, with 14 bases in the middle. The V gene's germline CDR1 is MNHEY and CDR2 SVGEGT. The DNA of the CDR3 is TGTGCCAGCAGTCCCGGACAGCGTCGTGGCTACACCTTC. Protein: CASSPGQRRGYTF.

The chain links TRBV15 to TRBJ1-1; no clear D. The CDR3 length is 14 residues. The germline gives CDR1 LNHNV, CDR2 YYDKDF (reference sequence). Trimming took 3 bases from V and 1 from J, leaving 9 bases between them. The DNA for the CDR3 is TGTGCCACCAGCAGCCCCGGGAAGAACACTGAAGCTTTCTTT. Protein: CATSSPGKNTEAFF.

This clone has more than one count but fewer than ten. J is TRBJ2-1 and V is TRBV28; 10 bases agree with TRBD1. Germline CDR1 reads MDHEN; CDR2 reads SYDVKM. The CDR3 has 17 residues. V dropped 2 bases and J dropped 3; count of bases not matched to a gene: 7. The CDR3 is CASSLGDRGPLYNEQFF. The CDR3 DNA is TGTGCCAGCAGTTTAGGGGACAGGGGTCCCCTCTACAATGAGCAGTTCTTC.

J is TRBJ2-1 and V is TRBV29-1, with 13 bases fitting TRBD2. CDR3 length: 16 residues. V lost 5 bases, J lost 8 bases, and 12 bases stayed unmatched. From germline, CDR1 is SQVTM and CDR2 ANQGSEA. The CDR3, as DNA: TGCAGCGTTAAGGGAGTCACTAGCGGGGGGGCCGATGAGCAGTTCTTC. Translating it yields CSVKGVTSGGADEQFF.

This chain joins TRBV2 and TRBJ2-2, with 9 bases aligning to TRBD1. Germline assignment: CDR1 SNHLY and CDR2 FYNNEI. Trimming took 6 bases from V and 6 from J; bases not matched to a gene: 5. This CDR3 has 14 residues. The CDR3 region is CASSRTGASGELFF. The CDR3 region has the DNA TGTGCCAGCAGCCGGACAGGGGCCTCCGGGGAGCTGTTTTTT.

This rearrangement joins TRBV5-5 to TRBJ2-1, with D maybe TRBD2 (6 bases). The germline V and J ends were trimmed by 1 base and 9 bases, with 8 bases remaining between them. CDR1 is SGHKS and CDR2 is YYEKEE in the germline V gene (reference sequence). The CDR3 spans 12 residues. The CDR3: CASSLWEVEQFF. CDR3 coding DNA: TGTGCCAGCAGCTTGTGGGAGGTTGAGCAGTTCTTC.

This CDR3 is CASSLAQGHEQYF. The CDR3 DNA is TGTGCCAGCAGCCTGGCCCAGGGCCACGAGCAGTACTTC. The chain has TRBV12-3 or TRBV12-4 and TRBJ2-7, with D possibly being TRBD1 (5 bases). The length of the CDR3 is 13 residues. V gave up 6 bases and J gave up 5 bases, with 14 bases separating them.

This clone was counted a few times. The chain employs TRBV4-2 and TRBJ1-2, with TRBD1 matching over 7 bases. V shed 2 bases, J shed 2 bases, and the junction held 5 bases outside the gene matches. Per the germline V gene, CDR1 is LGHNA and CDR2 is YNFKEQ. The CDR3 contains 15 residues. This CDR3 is CASSQPGQSNYGYTF. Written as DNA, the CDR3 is TGTGCCAGCAGCCAACCGGGACAGTCAAACTATGGCTACACCTTC.

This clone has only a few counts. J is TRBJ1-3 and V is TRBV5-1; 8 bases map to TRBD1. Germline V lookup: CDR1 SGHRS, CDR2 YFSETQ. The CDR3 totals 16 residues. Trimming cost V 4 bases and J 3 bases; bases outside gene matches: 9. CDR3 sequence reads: CASSPGGQVVGNTIYF. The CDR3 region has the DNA TGCGCCAGCAGCCCCGGGGGACAGGTGGTTGGAAACACCATATATTTT.

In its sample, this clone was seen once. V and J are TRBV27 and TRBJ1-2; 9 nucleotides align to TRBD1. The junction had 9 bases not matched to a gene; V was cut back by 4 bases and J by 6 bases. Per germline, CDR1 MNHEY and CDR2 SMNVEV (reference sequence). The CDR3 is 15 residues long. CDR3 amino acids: CASSSPGTGFDGYTF. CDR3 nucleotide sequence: TGTGCCAGCAGTTCCCCCGGGACAGGGTTTGATGGCTACACCTTC.

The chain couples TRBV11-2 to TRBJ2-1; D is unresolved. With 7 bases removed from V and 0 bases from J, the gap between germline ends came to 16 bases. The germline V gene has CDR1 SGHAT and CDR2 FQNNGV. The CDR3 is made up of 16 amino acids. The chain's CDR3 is CASTSAGSSSYNEQFF. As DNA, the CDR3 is TGTGCCAGCACCTCGGCAGGCAGCAGCTCCTACAATGAGCAGTTCTTC.

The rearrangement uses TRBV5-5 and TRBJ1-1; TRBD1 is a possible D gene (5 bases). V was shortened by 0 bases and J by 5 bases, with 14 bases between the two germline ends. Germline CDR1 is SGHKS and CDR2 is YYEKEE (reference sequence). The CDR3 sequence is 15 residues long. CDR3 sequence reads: CASSLVWGGATEAFF. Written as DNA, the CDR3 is TGTGCCAGCAGCTTGGTATGGGGAGGGGCGACTGAAGCTTTCTTT.

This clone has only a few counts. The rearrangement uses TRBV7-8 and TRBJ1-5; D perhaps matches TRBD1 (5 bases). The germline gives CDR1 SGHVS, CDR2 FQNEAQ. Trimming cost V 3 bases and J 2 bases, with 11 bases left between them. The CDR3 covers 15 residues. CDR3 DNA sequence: TGTGCCAGCAGCTTGACAGAGGCTGGCAATCAGCCCCAGCATTTT. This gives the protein CASSLTEAGNQPQHF.

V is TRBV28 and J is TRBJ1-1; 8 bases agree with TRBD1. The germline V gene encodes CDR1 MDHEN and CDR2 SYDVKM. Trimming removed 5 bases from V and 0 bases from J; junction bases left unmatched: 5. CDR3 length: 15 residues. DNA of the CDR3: TGTGCCAGCAGTGTCTGGACAGGGATGAACACTGAAGCTTTCTTT. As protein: CASSVWTGMNTEAFF.

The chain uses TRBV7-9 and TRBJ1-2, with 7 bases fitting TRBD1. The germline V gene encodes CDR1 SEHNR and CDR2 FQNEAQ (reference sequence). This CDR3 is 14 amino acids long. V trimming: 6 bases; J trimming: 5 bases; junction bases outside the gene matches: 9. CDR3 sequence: CASRPGTAPYGYTF. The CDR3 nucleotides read TGTGCCAGCAGACCCGGGACAGCTCCTTATGGCTACACCTTC.

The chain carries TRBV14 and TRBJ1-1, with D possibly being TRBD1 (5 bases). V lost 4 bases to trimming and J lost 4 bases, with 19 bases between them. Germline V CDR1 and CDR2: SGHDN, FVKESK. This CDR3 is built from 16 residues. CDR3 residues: CASSLSAAGLITEAFF. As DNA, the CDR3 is TGTGCCAGCAGCCTCTCTGCCGCAGGGTTGATCACTGAAGCTTTCTTT.

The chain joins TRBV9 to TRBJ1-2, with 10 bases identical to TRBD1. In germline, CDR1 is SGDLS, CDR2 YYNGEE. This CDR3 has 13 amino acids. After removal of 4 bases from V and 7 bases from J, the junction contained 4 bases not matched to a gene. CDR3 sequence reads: CASSSTGGVGYTF. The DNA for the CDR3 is TGTGCCAGCAGCTCGACAGGGGGCGTTGGCTACACCTTC.

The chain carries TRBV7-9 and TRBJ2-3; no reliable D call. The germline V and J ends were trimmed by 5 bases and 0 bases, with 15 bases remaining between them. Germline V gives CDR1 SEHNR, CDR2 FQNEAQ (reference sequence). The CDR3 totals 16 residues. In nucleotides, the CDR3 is TGTGCCAGCAGCCCTCACCGACTGAGGAGCACAGATACGCAGTATTTT. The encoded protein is CASSPHRLRSTDTQYF.

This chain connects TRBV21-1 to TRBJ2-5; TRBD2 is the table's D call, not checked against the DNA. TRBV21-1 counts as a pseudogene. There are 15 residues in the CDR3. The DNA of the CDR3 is TGTGCCAGCAGCACGAGACTAGCGGGATCGGAGACCCAGTACTTC. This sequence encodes CASSTRLAGSETQYF.

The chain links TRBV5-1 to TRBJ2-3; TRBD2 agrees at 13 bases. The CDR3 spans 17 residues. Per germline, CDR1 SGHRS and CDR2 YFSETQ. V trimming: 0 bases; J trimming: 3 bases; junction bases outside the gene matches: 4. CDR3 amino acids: CASSLGGTSGATDTQYF. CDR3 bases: TGCGCCAGCAGCTTGGGTGGGACTAGCGGGGCGACAGATACGCAGTATTTT.

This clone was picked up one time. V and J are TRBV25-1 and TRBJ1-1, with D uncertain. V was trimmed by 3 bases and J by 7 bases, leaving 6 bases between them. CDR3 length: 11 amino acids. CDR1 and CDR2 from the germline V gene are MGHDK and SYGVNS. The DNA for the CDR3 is TGTGCCAGCAGTGACGGGTTTGAAGCTTTCTTT. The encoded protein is CASSDGFEAFF.

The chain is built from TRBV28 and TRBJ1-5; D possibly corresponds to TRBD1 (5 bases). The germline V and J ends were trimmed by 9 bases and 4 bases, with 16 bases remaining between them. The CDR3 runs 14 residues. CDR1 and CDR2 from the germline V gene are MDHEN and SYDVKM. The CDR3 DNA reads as TGTGCCAGTCAGTTTTCTGGGGCGAATCAGCCCCAGCATTTT. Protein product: CASQFSGANQPQHF.

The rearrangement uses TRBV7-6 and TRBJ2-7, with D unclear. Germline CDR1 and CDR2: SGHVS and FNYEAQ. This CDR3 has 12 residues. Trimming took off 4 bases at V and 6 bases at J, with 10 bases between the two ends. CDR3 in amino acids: CASSSQAAEQYF. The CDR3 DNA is TGTGCCAGCAGCTCCCAAGCTGCCGAGCAGTACTTC.

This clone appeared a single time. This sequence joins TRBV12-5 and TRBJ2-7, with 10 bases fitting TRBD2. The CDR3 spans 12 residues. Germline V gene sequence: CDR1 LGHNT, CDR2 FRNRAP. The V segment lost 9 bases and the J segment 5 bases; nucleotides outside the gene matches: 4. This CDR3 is CASSGRAHEQYF. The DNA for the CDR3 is TGTGCTAGCAGCGGGAGGGCCCACGAGCAGTACTTC. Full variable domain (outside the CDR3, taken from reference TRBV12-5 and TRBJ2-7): DARVTQTPRHKVTEMGQEVTMRCQPILGHNTVFWYRQTMMQGLELLAYFRNRAPLDDSGMPKDRFSAEMPDATLATLKIQPSEPRDSAVYFCASSGRAHEQYFGPGTRLTVT.

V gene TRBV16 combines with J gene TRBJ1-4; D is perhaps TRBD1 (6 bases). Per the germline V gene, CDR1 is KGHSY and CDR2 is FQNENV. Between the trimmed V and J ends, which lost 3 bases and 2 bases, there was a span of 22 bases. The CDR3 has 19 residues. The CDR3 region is CASSHSVQSGGATNEKLFF. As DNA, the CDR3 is TGTGCCAGCAGCCACTCGGTCCAGTCTGGGGGCGCGACTAATGAAAAACTGTTTTTT.

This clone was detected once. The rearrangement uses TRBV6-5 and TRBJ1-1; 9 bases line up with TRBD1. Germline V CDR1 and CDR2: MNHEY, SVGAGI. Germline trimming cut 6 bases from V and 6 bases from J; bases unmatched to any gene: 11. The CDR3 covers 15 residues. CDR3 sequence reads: CASRNIRDRDPEAFF. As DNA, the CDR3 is TGTGCCAGCAGGAACATCCGGGACAGGGATCCTGAAGCTTTCTTT.